This T cell receptor beta chain was found in a study of T cells in Graves' hyperthyroidism and ophthalmopathy. Background on the study: Peripheral blood draws took place at initial diagnosis, ahead of any treatment.

The source of the PBMCs was less than 12 ml of fresh peripheral blood. The germline gives CDR1 SNHLY, CDR2 FYNNEI. This CDR3 is 13 amino acids long. The V and J ends lost 5 bases and 2 bases, in that order; junction bases with no gene match: 2. This clonotype was counted many times. Using RNA transcripts as the source, TCR beta CDR3 regions were amplified. Researchers ran a first-round RT-PCR on the TCR CDR3 using the HTBI primer set. One entry per CDR3 protein results from TCRdb running MiXCR on the multiplex PCR reads. This sample carries roughly 500,000 distinct CDR3 sequences, approximately 22% of them seen once, and the ten largest clones take 45% to 50%.

Material: blood. This receptor was identified in a woman in her seventies with Graves' ophthalmopathy. The chain recombines TRBV2 with TRBJ1-2; TRBD1 aligns across 7 bases. The CDR3 reads CASSLQGNYGYTF. The CDR3 nucleotides read TGTGCCAGCAGTCTACAGGGGAACTATGGCTACACCTTC.